This T cell receptor beta chain comes out of a study of post-analysis software for immune sequencing data. Study-wide context: Relapsing-remitting, secondary progressive and progressive-relapsing multiple sclerosis courses were included.

TCR beta libraries were prepared from cDNA with unique molecular identifiers. TCRdb re-derived calls from the PCR reads in MiXCR, one entry per CDR3 protein. The sample consists of around 500,000 distinct CDR3 sequences, 34% of them appearing once. This clonotype came up a few times. Its antigen remains unidentified. Study outcomes and limitations: About five TRBV segments appeared more often in patients than in controls, and TRBV5-6, TRBV5-1 and TRBV20-1 were among these. Significantly lower normalized Chao1 diversity was seen in multiple sclerosis patients than in controls.

The J segment lost 4 bases and the V segment lost 4 bases, leaving 10 bases of the junction unmatched. This CDR3 has 16 residues. Germline loops: CDR1 MGHRA, CDR2 YSYEKL. The chain links TRBV4-1 to TRBJ2-3; 8 positions match TRBD1. Sequences were obtained from blood. The clonotype was recovered from a girl between 2 and 17 years old with multiple sclerosis. This CDR3 reads CASSPSDRVGSDTQYF. As DNA, the CDR3 is TGCGCCAGCAGCCCCTCGGACAGGGTGGGTTCAGATACGCAGTATTTT.